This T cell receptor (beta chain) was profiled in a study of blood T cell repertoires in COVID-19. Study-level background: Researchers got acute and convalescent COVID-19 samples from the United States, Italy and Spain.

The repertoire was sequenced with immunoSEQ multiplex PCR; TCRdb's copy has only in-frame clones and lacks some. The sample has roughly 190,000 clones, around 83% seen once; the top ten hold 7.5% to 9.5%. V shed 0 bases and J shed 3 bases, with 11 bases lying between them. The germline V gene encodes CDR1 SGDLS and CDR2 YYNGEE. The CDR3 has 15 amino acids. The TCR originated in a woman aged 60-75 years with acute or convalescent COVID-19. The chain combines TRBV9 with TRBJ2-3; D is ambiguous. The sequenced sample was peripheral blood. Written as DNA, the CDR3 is TGTGCCAGCAGCGTAGGGGCCCTTGGAACAGATACGCAGTATTTT. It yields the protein CASSVGALGTDTQYF.